This T cell receptor beta chain originates from a study of blood T cells in healthy people across ages. Whole-study findings and limits: Roughly linear declines in TCR beta diversity per million T cells occurred with age. Naive CD4+ cells and diversity were both higher in long-lived donors than in aged donors. Strongly correlated with naive T cell percentage was TCR beta diversity. Conclusively comparing naive with antigen-experienced cells was impossible with unsorted PBMCs.

For the second PCR, which ran for about 7 to 12 cycles, a sample-barcoded 5' primer and a J-beta primer mix were used. A single record per CDR3 protein comes from TCRdb applying MiXCR to the 5' RACE reads. Of 700,000 or so distinct CDR3 sequences listed, less than 45% are singletons. Concerning this clonotype: Its antigen remains unknown.

The CDR3 loop spans 14 amino acids. From germline, CDR1 is LGHNA and CDR2 YNFKEQ. Trimming removed 0 bases at V and 6 bases at J, with 11 bases between. The sequenced sample consisted of blood. The clonotype originates from a man older than 75 in good health. This chain joins TRBV4-2 and TRBJ1-1; D possibly corresponds to TRBD1 (6 bases). The CDR3 nucleotides read TGTGCCAGCAGCCAAGAGGGGGCCAACCCTGAAGCTTTCTTT. It specifies CASSQEGANPEAFF.